There are a few counts of the clone carrying this T cell receptor beta chain. Its antigen is as yet unknown. TCRdb analysed the 5' RACE reads with MiXCR anew, one entry per CDR3 protein. The sample yields approximately 300,000 distinct CDR3 sequences, roughly 15% seen once. The germline V and J ends were trimmed by 5 bases and 9 bases, with 20 bases remaining between them. Germline-derived CDR1 and CDR2 are MNHEY and SMNVEV (reference sequence). CDR3 length equals 14 residues. The data are from a study of T-cell memory formation after mild COVID-19. Study findings and constraints: Pre-infection memory showed some responding clones, and this suggested that cross-reactive memory joined.

The TCR comes from a man younger than 35 who had mild COVID-19 (a few samples of this study predate the infection). Cell type and time point are not known. This sequence joins TRBV27 and TRBJ2-7; perhaps TRBD1 as D (6 bases). Sample: PBMCs or a T cell subset sorted from them (not recorded which). The CDR3 here is CASSPIPRQEGQYF. As DNA, the CDR3 is TGTGCCAGCAGTCCGATCCCCAGACAGGAAGGGCAGTACTTC.